This TCR beta chain comes out of a study of identical twins. A template switching step contributed a universal primer site, while unique molecular identifiers were present in the cDNA. One entry per CDR3 protein results from TCRdb running MiXCR on the 5' RACE reads. The sample includes about 220,000 distinct CDR3 sequences, 6% to 8.5% of them seen just once. The length of the CDR3 is 12 residues. Deletions cut 5 bases from V and 9 bases from J, with 13 bases between. Germline V gene data show CDR1 as SGHAT and CDR2 as FQNNGV. Another study also made use of these data, one on yellow fever vaccine responses in identical twins.

Sample: CD8+ T cells sorted from blood. The receptor was derived from a woman aged 18 to 35 in good health. The chain combines TRBV11-2 with TRBJ1-1; D is ambiguous. The CDR3 nucleotides read TGTGCCAGCAGCCCCGGTGGGGTACAAGCTTTCTTT. It translates to CASSPGGVQAFF.